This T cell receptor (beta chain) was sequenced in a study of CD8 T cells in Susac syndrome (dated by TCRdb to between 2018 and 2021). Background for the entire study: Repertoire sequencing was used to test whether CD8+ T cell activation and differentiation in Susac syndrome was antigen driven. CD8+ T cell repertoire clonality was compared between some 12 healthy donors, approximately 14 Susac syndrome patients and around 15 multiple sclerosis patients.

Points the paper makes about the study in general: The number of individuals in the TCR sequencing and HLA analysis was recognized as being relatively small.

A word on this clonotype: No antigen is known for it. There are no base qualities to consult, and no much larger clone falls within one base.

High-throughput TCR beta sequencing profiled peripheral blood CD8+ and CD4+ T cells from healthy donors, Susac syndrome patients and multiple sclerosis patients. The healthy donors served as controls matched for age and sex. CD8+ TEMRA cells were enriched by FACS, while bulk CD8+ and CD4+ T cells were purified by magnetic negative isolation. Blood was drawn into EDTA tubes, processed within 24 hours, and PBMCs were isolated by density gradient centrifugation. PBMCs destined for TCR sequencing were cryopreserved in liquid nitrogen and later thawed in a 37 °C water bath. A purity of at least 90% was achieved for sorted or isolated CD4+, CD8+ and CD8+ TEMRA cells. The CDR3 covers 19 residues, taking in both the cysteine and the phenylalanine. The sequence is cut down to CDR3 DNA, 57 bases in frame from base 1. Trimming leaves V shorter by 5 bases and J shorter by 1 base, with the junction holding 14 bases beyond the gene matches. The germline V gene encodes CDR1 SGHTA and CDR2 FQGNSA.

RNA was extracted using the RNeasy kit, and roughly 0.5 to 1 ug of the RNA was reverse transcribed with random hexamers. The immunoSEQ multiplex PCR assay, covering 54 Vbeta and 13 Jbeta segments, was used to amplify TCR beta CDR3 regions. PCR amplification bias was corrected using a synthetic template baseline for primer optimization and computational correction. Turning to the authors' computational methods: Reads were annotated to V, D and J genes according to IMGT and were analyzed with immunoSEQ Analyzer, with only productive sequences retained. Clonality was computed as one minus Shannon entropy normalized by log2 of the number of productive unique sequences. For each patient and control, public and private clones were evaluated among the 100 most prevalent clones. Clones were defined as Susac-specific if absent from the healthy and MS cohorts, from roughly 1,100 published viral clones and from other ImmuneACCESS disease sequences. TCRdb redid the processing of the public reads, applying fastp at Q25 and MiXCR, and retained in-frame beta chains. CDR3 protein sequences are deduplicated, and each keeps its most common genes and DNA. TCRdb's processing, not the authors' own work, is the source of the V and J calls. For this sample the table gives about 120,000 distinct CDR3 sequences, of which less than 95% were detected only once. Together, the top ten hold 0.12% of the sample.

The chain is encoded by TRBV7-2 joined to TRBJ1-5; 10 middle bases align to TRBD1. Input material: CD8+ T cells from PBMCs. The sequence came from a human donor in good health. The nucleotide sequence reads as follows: TGTGCCAGCAGCCTTGAGAGGACAGGGGGTAGGAGAAGCAATCAGCCCCAGCATTTT. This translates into CASSLERTGGRRSNQPQHF.